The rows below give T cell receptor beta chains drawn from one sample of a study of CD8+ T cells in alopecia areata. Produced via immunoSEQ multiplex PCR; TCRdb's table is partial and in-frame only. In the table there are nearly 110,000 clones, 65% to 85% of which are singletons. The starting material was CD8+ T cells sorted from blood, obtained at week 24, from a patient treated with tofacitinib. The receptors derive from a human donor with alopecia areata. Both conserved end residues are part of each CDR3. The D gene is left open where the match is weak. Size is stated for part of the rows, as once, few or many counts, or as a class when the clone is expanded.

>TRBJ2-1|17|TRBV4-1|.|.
TGCGCCAGCAGCCAAGATCCGGGTCCCAGCTCCTACAATGAGCAGTTCTTC
CASSQDPGPSSYNEQFF
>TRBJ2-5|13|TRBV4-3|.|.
TGCGCCAGCAGCCAAGACAGCACGGAGACCCAGTACTTC
CASSQDSTETQYF
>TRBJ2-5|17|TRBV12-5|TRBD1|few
TGTGCTAGTGGTTTGGTCACGCAAGACAGGGTTGAGGAGACCCAGTACTTC
CASGLVTQDRVEETQYF
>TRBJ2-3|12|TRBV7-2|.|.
TGTGCCAGCAGGTTCCCCGGGGATACGCAGTATTTT
CASRFPGDTQYF
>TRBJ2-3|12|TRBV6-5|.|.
TGTGCCAGCAGTTACTCGAGGGATACGCAGTATTTT
CASSYSRDTQYF
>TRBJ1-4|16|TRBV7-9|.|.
TGTGCCAGCAGCCGACCTGAAGGGGAAGGAAATGAAAAACTGTTTTTT
CASSRPEGEGNEKLFF
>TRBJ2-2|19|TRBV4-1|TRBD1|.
TGCGCCAGCAGCCAAGATTATACCGGGACAGGTCTTAACACCGGGGAGCTGTTTTTT
CASSQDYTGTGLNTGELFF
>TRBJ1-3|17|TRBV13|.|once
TGTGCCAGCAGCGGGTCGGGGGTGTCCCTCTCTGGAAACACCATATATTTT
CASSGSGVSLSGNTIYF
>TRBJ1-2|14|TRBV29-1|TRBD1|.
TGCAGCGTTCCGGGGACAGAGAATAACTATGGCTACACCTTC
CSVPGTENNYGYTF
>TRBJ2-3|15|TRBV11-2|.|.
TGTGCCAGCAGCCGGGCAGGGTACCCTACAGATACGCAGTATTTT
CASSRAGYPTDTQYF
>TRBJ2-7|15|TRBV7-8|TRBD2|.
TGTGCCAGCAGCATGGGGACTAGCCTTTTCGGTGAGCAGTACTTC
CASSMGTSLFGEQYF
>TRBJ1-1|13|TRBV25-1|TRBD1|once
TGTGCCAGCAGTGGACAGGGATTAACTGAAGCTTTCTTT
CASSGQGLTEAFF
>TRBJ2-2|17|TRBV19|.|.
TGTGCCAGTAGTACCTCGACTAGGAGCGACCCAAGCGGGGAGCTGTTTTTT
CASSTSTRSDPSGELFF
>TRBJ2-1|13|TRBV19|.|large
TGTGCCAGTAGTATAAGTAGCGCCCTCGAGCAGTTCTTC
CASSISSALEQFF
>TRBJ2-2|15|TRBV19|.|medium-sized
TGTGCCAGTAGTCGACAGGGAGGTTACACCGGGGAGCTGTTTTTT
CASSRQGGYTGELFF
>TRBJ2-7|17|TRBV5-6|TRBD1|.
TGTGCCAGCAGCTTGGGGGAAGGGGGCTCCCCTATGTACGAGCAGTACTTC
CASSLGEGGSPMYEQYF
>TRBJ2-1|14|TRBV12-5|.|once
TGTGCTAGTCTCACGGGGAGCTCCTACAATGAGCAGTTCTTC
CASLTGSSYNEQFF
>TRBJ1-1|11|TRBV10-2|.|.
TGCGCCAGCAGTGAATGGCTTGAAGCTTTCTTT
CASSEWLEAFF
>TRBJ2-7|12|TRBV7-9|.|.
TGTGCCAGCAGCTTCCGCGGCTACGAGCAGTACTTC
CASSFRGYEQYF
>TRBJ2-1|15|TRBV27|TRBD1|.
TGTGCCAGCAGTTTGAAGGGGGCTATTTACAATGAGCAGTTCTTC
CASSLKGAIYNEQFF
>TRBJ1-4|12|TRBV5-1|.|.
TGCGCCAGCAGCTTGTGGGGGGAAAAACTGTTTTTT
CASSLWGEKLFF
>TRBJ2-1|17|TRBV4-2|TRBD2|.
TGTGCCAGCAGCCAAGATTCTGTAAGCGGGGGGGGCAATGAGCAGTTCTTC
CASSQDSVSGGGNEQFF
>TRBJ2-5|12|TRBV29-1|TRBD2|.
TGCAGCGTAGGGACTACCTCGGGGACCCAGTACTTC
CSVGTTSGTQYF
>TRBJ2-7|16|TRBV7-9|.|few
TGTGCCAGCAGCGGAGGGGGCCTTGACAGCCACTACGAGCAGTACTTC
CASSGGGLDSHYEQYF
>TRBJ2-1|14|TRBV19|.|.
TGTGCCAGTATAACCGGGACCCGACCGCATGAGCAGTTCTTC
CASITGTRPHEQFF
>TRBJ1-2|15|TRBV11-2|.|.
TGTGCCAGCAGCTTAGATCGGCGAGGTTTCTATGGCTACACCTTC
CASSLDRRGFYGYTF
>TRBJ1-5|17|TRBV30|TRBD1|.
TGTGCCTGGAGTGCCTACAGGGGGCGCGGGAGCAATCAGCCCCAGCATTTT
CAWSAYRGRGSNQPQHF
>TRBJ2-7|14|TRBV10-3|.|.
TGTGCCATCAGTGAGTCGGCCATCTCCTACGAGCAGTACTTC
CAISESAISYEQYF
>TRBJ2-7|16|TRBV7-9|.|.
TGTGCCAGCAGCCCGCAGACAGGGGAGGGGGCCTACGAGCAGTACTTC
CASSPQTGEGAYEQYF
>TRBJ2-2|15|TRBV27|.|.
TGTGCCAGCACCCTCCTCGGTATTAACACCGGGGAGCTGTTTTTT
CASTLLGINTGELFF
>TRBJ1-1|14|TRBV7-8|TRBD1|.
TGTGCCAGCATCCAGGGGGTTATGAACACTGAAGCTTTCTTT
CASIQGVMNTEAFF
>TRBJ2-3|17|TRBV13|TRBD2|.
TGTGCCAGCAGCTTAGAAAGCGGGGGGGACCGCTCAGATACGCAGTATTTT
CASSLESGGDRSDTQYF
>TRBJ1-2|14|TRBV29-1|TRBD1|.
TGCAGCGTGACCACAGGGGGCGCGGACTATGGCTACACCTTC
CSVTTGGADYGYTF
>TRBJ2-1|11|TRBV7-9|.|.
TGTGCCAGCAGCTATGGGACGGAGCAGTTCTTC
CASSYGTEQFF
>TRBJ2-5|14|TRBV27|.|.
TGTGCCAGCAGTCTAGGCACCTTGGGGGAAACCCAGTACTTC
CASSLGTLGETQYF
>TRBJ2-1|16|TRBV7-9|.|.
TGTGCCAGCAGCTCGGATGGGGGCCGGGAACACAATGAGCAGTTCTTC
CASSSDGGREHNEQFF
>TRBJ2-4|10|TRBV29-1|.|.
TGCAGCGTTGAGGAAAACATTCAGTACTTC
CSVEENIQYF
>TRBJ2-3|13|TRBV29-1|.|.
TGCAGCGTTGCCCCTGGGGGCACAGATACGCAGTATTTT
CSVAPGGTDTQYF
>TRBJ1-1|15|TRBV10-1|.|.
TGCGCCAGCAGTGAGTTGCAGGGTGCGGGCGCTGAAGCTTTCTTT
CASSELQGAGAEAFF
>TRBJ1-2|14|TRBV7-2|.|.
TGTGCCAGCAGCTTAAACCCGAGGACTGATGGCTACACCTTC
CASSLNPRTDGYTF
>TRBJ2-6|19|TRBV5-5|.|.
TGTGCCAGCAGCTTGTACCCCCCAGGGGCGCACTCTGGGGCCAACGTCCTGACTTTC
CASSLYPPGAHSGANVLTF
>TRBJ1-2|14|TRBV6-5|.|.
TGTGCCAGCAGCCTGGGACGGCTAGGGGATGGCTACACCTTC
CASSLGRLGDGYTF
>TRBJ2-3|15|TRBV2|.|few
TGTGCCAGCAGTGAAGGGGACAAGTTTCCAGATACGCAGTATTTT
CASSEGDKFPDTQYF
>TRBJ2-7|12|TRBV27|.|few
TGTGCCAGCAGCCGGCCGGGACCTGAGCAGTACTTC
CASSRPGPEQYF
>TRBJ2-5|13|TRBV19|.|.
TGTGCCAGTAAACCACACGGAGACCAGACCCAGTACTTC
CASKPHGDQTQYF
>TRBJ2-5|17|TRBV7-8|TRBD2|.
TGTGCCAGCAGCTCAGGTCCTAGCGGGGGTTACCAAGAGACCCAGTACTTC
CASSSGPSGGYQETQYF
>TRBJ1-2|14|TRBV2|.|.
TGTGCCAGCAGTGCCGGGGGCGCGGCCTATGGCTACACCTTC
CASSAGGAAYGYTF
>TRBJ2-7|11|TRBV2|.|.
TGTGCCAGCAGTGAAGTTACCGAGCAGTACTTC
CASSEVTEQYF
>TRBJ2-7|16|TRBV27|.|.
TGTGCCAGCAGTTTATATGGACGGCAGCCCGCCTACGAGCAGTACTTC
CASSLYGRQPAYEQYF
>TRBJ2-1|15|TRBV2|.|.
TGTGCCAGCAGTGGACCGGGTCTATCTGGGGATGAGCAGTTCTTC
CASSGPGLSGDEQFF
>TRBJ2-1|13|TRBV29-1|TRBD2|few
TGCAGCGGTAGACTAGCGGAGTACAATGAGCAGTTCTTC
CSGRLAEYNEQFF
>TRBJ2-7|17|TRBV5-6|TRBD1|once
TGTGCCAGCAGACCCGGGACAGGGAAAAAAGGGTCCTACGAGCAGTACTTC
CASRPGTGKKGSYEQYF
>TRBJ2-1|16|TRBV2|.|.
TGTGCCAGCAGTGATTTCCGGGACCACTCCTACAATGAGCAGTTCTTC
CASSDFRDHSYNEQFF
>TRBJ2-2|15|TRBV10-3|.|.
TGTGCCATGAAGAGGGGGTCCGCGAACACCGGGGAGCTGTTTTTT
CAMKRGSANTGELFF
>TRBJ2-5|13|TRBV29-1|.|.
TGCAGCGTTTGGAAGGGTAACCAAGAGACCCAGTACTTC
CSVWKGNQETQYF